Below, 2 T cell receptor beta chains from the same sample are listed, as sequenced in a study of blood T cell repertoires in COVID-19. This table comes from immunoSEQ multiplex PCR, and its TCRdb copy is limited to in-frame clones, with some not included. The sample has roughly 92,000 clones, approximately 89% seen once. The material sequenced was peripheral blood. The source is a human donor with acute or convalescent COVID-19. The donor label of this sample is uncertain.

The chain uses TRBV30 and TRBJ2-3; no reliable D call. Between the trimmed V and J ends, which lost 0 bases and 0 bases, there was a span of 7 bases. This CDR3 is 14 amino acids long. Germline loops: CDR1 GTSNPN, CDR2 SVGIG (reference sequence). Here the CDR3 reads CAWSVGRSTDTQYF. DNA for the CDR3: TGTGCCTGGAGTGTTGGTAGAAGCACAGATACGCAGTATTTT.

This clone was picked up one time. This chain links TRBV5-1 with TRBJ2-7; 8 bases align to TRBD1. The J segment lost 0 bases and the V segment lost 3 bases, leaving 17 bases of the junction unmatched. CDR1 is SGHRS and CDR2 is YFSETQ in the germline V gene. This CDR3 spans 19 amino acids. The DNA of the CDR3 is TGCGCCAGCAGCTCCAGGGGGCTGGAGGGCGGGTTAAGCTCCTACGAGCAGTACTTC. Encoded protein: CASSSRGLEGGLSSYEQYF.